The entry that follows covers one T cell receptor beta chain sequence. What antigen it recognizes has not been identified. Per-base qualities were not stored, and no clone one base away is much larger. Set within a cohort of healthcare workers in London, UK, this nested case-control study involved weekly PCR testing of nasopharyngeal swabs along with blood sampling. Healthcare workers were recruited between 23 and 31 March 2020, during the week of the UK lockdown, and were followed weekly for up to roughly 15 weeks. Library preparation employed 5' RACE. TCRdb names NextSeq 500 as the instrument used. The TCR library protocol attached unique molecular identifiers to individual cDNA molecules to correct for sequencing error and PCR bias. Sequencing covered both TCR alpha and beta chains, and within each sample the abundances of alpha and beta sequences were tightly co-correlated. The study's own analysis went as follows. Decombinator V4 was used to perform V gene, J gene and CDR3 annotation of TCR sequences. TCRs were defined as expanded if a significant change between any two time points was detected under a Poisson model with p below 0.0001. TCR abundances were normalised to the total number of TCRs sequenced per sample and expressed as counts per million. MAIT TCRs were defined by TRAV1-2 paired with TRAJ12, TRAJ20 or TRAJ33, and iNKT TCRs by TRAV10 paired with TRAJ18. VDJdb, accessed 1 November 2021, was searched for CMV, EBV and SARS-CoV-2 annotated TCRs, excluding TCRs annotated for multiple antigens. In TCRdb, the public reads were trimmed at Q25 with fastp and aligned with MiXCR, with productive beta chains retained. Records with the same CDR3 protein are collapsed into one entry carrying the most frequent genes and DNA. Here the V and J calls rest on TCRdb's processing, not on the authors' analysis. The sample yields 63,000 or so distinct CDR3 sequences; about 10% were counted once. Roughly 6% of the sample goes to the ten largest clones.

This specimen belongs to a study of early T cells in non-severe SARS-CoV-2 infection (dated by TCRdb to the early 2020s). Describing the broader study: Because TCR sequencing relied on bulk RNA taken from unsorted whole blood, pairing of alpha and beta chains was not possible. Overall study results and their limits: VDJdb matching was skewed toward anti-spike CD8 responses and likely underestimated virus-specific expansions, missing private and CD4 specificities.

CDR1 and CDR2 were assigned from the germline V gene as MGHRA and YSYEKL. Measured from the cysteine to the phenylalanine, the CDR3 is 15 residues long. Left in the record is the CDR3 DNA by itself, 45 bases read in frame from the first base. V is cut back by 3 bases and J by 5 bases, with 8 bases in the junction unmatched. This receptor was obtained from an adult who was a healthcare worker with PCR-confirmed SARS-CoV-2 infection or an uninfected control (not recorded which). The receptor chain draws on TRBV4-1 and TRBJ2-7, with 9 junctional bases fitting TRBD1. Sequencing was performed on whole blood, taken at baseline. The CDR3 region: CASSQDRDRAHEQYF. The DNA is TGCGCCAGCAGCCAGGACCGGGACAGGGCCCACGAGCAGTACTTC.